The T cell receptor beta chain under discussion was sequenced for a study of blood T cell repertoires in COVID-19. Looking at the study overall: Samples representing acute and convalescent COVID-19 were sourced from the United States, Italy and Spain. PBMCs, B-cell-depleted T cells, or T cells provided the cDNA or gDNA that made up the material.

Method: immunoSEQ multiplex PCR; TCRdb's copy keeps in-frame clones and lacks some. Counted here are around 40,000 clones, about nine tenths occurring once; the ten biggest clones make up about a fifth. Germline V CDR1 and CDR2: ENHRY, SYGVKD. The CDR3 consists of 14 residues. The sample holds a few counts of this clone. Relative to the germline gene, one junction end is altered; a read error may explain this. J is TRBJ1-3 and V is TRBV10-3, with D unresolved. The source of this sequence is a man aged 45-65 years with active COVID-19. Sample: peripheral blood. The CDR3 region is CAINEANLINTIYF. CDR3 nucleotide sequence: TGTGCCATCAATGAGGCGAATCTAATAAACACCATATATTTT.